The rows below give T cell receptor beta chains drawn from one sample of a study of CD8 T cells in Susac syndrome. TCRdb redid the calling of the immunoSEQ multiplex PCR reads with MiXCR, one entry per CDR3 protein. Of some 26,000 distinct CDR3 sequences listed, about 93% are singletons. The sequenced sample was CD8+ T cells from PBMCs. The receptors here all came from a human donor with Susac syndrome. The CDR3 runs from the conserved cysteine through the conserved F or W. D genes are given only for firm matches. Not every row has a clone size; where given, it reads once, few, many or a size class.

CDR3,DNA,size,J,D,V
CASSNIIGQPQHF,TGTGCCAGCAGCAACATTATCGGGCAGCCCCAGCATTTT,-,TRBJ1-5,-,TRBV2
CASSGVRGTMNTEAFF,TGTGCCTCCTCCGGAGTCCGGGGCACTATGAACACTGAAGCTTTCTTT,-,TRBJ1-1,-,TRBV27
CSALTITTRQGRMGTQYF,TGCAGTGCTCTCACAATTACAACTCGACAGGGGAGAATGGGTACGCAGTATTTT,-,TRBJ2-3,TRBD1,TRBV20-1
CASSLKGRVYEQYF,TGTGCCAGCAGTTTAAAGGGCAGGGTCTACGAGCAGTACTTC,-,TRBJ2-7,-,TRBV28
CASSFSGVQYF,TGTGCCAGCAGCTTCAGTGGGGTGCAGTACTTC,-,TRBJ2-7,-,TRBV7-9
CASSQLAGETDTQYF,TGTGCCAGCAGTCAGCTAGCGGGGGAAACAGATACGCAGTATTTT,-,TRBJ2-3,TRBD2,TRBV7-9
CASSWGFKNIQYF,TGTGCCAGCAGTTGGGGGTTCAAAAACATTCAGTACTTC,-,TRBJ2-4,-,TRBV28
CASTRQKINTEAFF,TGTGCCAGCACCAGACAGAAGATAAACACTGAAGCTTTCTTT,-,TRBJ1-1,-,TRBV7-3
CASSPGFYEQYF,TGTGCCAGCAGCCCCGGGTTTTACGAGCAGTACTTC,-,TRBJ2-7,-,TRBV28
CASTPGGSSYEQYF,TGTGCCAGCACCCCGGGGGGGTCGTCCTACGAGCAGTACTTC,once,TRBJ2-7,TRBD2,TRBV7-9
CASRKGGINNEQFF,TGTGCCAGCAGAAAGGGGGGAATCAACAATGAGCAGTTCTTC,-,TRBJ2-1,-,TRBV27
CSASSGQGIKGSYEQYF,TGCAGTGCTAGTTCTGGACAGGGGATAAAGGGATCCTACGAGCAGTACTTC,-,TRBJ2-7,TRBD1,TRBV20-1
CASSLIGTADTDTQYF,TGTGCCAGCAGCTTAATCGGGACGGCAGACACAGATACGCAGTATTTT,-,TRBJ2-3,-,TRBV7-2